This TCR beta chain was sequenced for a study of shared clonotypes between healthy human individuals. The CDR3 contains 14 residues. Germline V gene lookup returns CDR1 MNHEY and CDR2 SVGAGI. The V segment lost 8 bases and the J segment 1 base; nucleotides outside the gene matches: 7. Some clones are missing from TCRdb's copy, which holds only in-frame ones; the method was immunoSEQ multiplex PCR. The sample carries fewer than 1.6 million clones, less than 99% recorded once. The chain carries TRBV6-5 and TRBJ2-7; 8 nucleotides line up with TRBD1. The TCR originated in a man aged 30 to 45 in good health. The material sequenced was naive CD4+ T cells sorted from blood. Subset noted: CD45RA+ positively selected. The CDR3 region has the DNA TGTGCCAGCCGTCGCGGGACAGGTTCCTACGAGCAGTACTTC. Translating it yields CASRRGTGSYEQYF.